Listed here are 23 T cell receptor beta chains from one sample, sequenced in a study of blood T cell repertoires in COVID-19. TCRdb's table, derived via immunoSEQ multiplex PCR, lists solely in-frame clones and lacks some. The table has around 130,000 clones, roughly 80% seen once. The sample comprised peripheral blood. These receptors all come from a woman in her fifties or sixties with acute or convalescent COVID-19.

V and J are TRBV28 and TRBJ1-5, with D possibly being TRBD1 (6 bases). The germline V gene has CDR1 MDHEN and CDR2 SYDVKM. V was pared by 6 bases and J by 4 bases, with 22 bases between. The CDR3 covers 17 residues. CDR3 residues: CASSPAPGTPTNQPQHF. Here the CDR3 DNA reads TGTGCCAGCAGCCCAGCCCCCGGGACACCCACTAATCAGCCCCAGCATTTT. The whole variable domain, remainder taken from reference TRBV28 and TRBJ1-5, is DVKVTQSSRYLVKRTGEKVFLECVQDMDHENMFWYRQDPGLGLRLIYFSYDVKMKEKGDIPEGYSVSREKKERFSLILESASTNQTSMYLCASSPAPGTPTNQPQHFGDGTRLSIL.

The chain uses TRBV5-1 and TRBJ2-5; D remains unclear. V was trimmed by 0 bases and J by 5 bases, leaving 14 bases between them. This CDR3 region has 15 residues. Germline CDR1 is SGHRS and CDR2 is YFSETQ. The CDR3 loop reads CASSLGRGGGETQYF. CDR3 nucleotide sequence: TGCGCCAGCAGCTTGGGACGAGGTGGTGGGGAGACCCAGTACTTC.

The chain recombines TRBV5-1 with TRBJ1-5; 7 bases line up with TRBD1. The germline V gene has CDR1 SGHRS and CDR2 YFSETQ. The length of the CDR3 is 15 residues. The trim removed 5 bases at V and 4 bases at J, leaving 9 bases unmatched. For the CDR3, the DNA is TGCGCCAGCAGTGAACAGGGGCAGCCAAATCAGCCCCAGCATTTT. This codes for CASSEQGQPNQPQHF.

The genes are TRBV5-6 and TRBJ1-1; D gene ambiguous. Germline V gene lookup returns CDR1 SGHDT and CDR2 YYEEEE. The V and J ends lost 1 base and 1 base respectively, with 23 bases between them. CDR3 length equals 19 residues. CDR3 coding DNA: TGTGCCAGCAGCTTGATACGGACTAGGAAGGTGGGCCGGAACACTGAAGCTTTCTTT. It codes for CASSLIRTRKVGRNTEAFF.

DNA of the CDR3: TGTGCCAGCAGAACCTTGTCGCGGGCCGAAAACACTGAAGCTTTCTTT. Amino acids: CASRTLSRAENTEAFF. The J gene is TRBJ1-1, the V gene TRBV28; unclear D gene. Germline V CDR1 and CDR2: MDHEN, SYDVKM. V lost 6 bases and J lost 2, with 19 bases in between. The CDR3 runs 16 residues.

The chain carries TRBV11-2 and TRBJ1-6, with D hard to call. V lost 5 bases and J lost 5, with 10 bases in between. The CDR3 is 14 residues long. CDR1 SGHAT and CDR2 FQNNGV come from the germline V gene. The CDR3 nucleotides are TGTGCCAGCAGCCCGTATGTAAATAATTCACCCCTCCACTTT. This translates into CASSPYVNNSPLHF.

The chain uses TRBV3-1 (or the pseudogene TRBV3-2) and TRBJ2-1; 10 bases line up with TRBD2. The CDR3 runs 17 residues. With 6 bases clipped from V and 0 bases from J, the junction kept 8 bases outside the gene matches. Looked up from germline, CDR1 is LGHDT and CDR2 is YNNKEL (reference sequence). CDR3 residues: CASRGVAGGRSYNEQFF. The CDR3 nucleotides read TGTGCCAGCAGAGGCGTAGCGGGGGGACGCTCCTACAATGAGCAGTTCTTC.

The chain employs TRBV5-6 and TRBJ2-6; possibly TRBD1 for D (6 bases). The germline V gene encodes CDR1 SGHDT and CDR2 YYEEEE. CDR3 length: 15 residues. Trimming left V 4 bases short and J 2 bases short, with 10 bases between. The CDR3 loop reads CASSEQGTGANVLTF. As DNA, the CDR3 is TGTGCCAGCAGCGAACAGGGTACTGGGGCCAACGTCCTGACTTTC.

V gene TRBV20-1 combines with J gene TRBJ1-5; the D gene is possibly TRBD1 (5 bases). The germline V gene encodes CDR1 DFQATT and CDR2 SNEGSKA (reference sequence). The CDR3 has 15 residues. V was trimmed by 3 bases and J by 2 bases, leaving 14 bases between them. As DNA, the CDR3 is TGCAGTGCTAGTAAGGGGCGGGGAGGCAATCAGCCCCAGCATTTT. Its protein is CSASKGRGGNQPQHF.

The chain carries TRBV18 and TRBJ1-1, with 7 positions matching TRBD1. CDR1 KGHSH and CDR2 LQKENI come from the germline V gene. The ends lost 3 bases at V and 2 bases at J; junction bases unmatched: 3. The CDR3 has 14 residues. The CDR3 DNA sequence: TGTGCCAGCTCACCCGACAGGGTTAACACTGAAGCTTTCTTT. This codes for CASSPDRVNTEAFF.

The chain carries TRBV19 and TRBJ1-6; 8 bases agree with TRBD1. J lost 9 bases, V lost 2 bases, and 6 bases had no gene match. Germline CDR1 LNHDA, CDR2 SQIVND (reference sequence). The CDR3 contains 15 residues. CDR3 bases: TGTGCCAGTAGTATAACCGGGACAGGTTCTTCACCCCTCCACTTT. Its translation is CASSITGTGSSPLHF. Combining the CDR3 with reference TRBV19 and TRBJ1-6 gives the whole variable domain DGGITQSPKYLFRKEGQNVTLSCEQNLNHDAMYWYRQDPGQGLRLIYYSQIVNDFQKGDIAEGYSVSREKKESFPLTVTSAQKNPTAFYLCASSITGTGSSPLHFGNGTRLTVT.

The rearrangement uses TRBV7-6 and TRBJ1-6; no reliable D call. CDR3 length: 15 amino acids. V shed 1 base and J shed 7 bases, with 11 bases lying between them. Germline V gene lookup returns CDR1 SGHVS and CDR2 FNYEAQ. DNA for the CDR3: TGTGCCAGCAGCTTAGAAGCCCTAAGCAATTCACCCCTCCACTTT. It specifies CASSLEALSNSPLHF.

Remarks on this clone: Distinct nucleotide sequences in the sample also encode this CDR3. CDR3 residues: CASSEDRGNTEAFF. The CDR3 region has the DNA TGTGCCAGCAGTGAAGACAGGGGGAACACTGAAGCTTTCTTT. The V gene is TRBV6-1, the J gene TRBJ1-1, with 7 bases aligning to TRBD1. This CDR3 has 14 residues. Germline assignment: CDR1 MNHNS and CDR2 SASEGT. The V gene end was trimmed by 1 base and the J gene end by 1 base; junction bases not matched to a gene: 0.

The rearrangement uses TRBV6-5 and TRBJ1-1; no definite D call. The CDR3 consists of 12 residues. Germline V gene lookup returns CDR1 MNHEY and CDR2 SVGAGI. Trimming removed 5 bases from V and 9 bases from J, with 13 bases in between. This CDR3 reads CASSPSTIQAFF. CDR3 DNA sequence: TGTGCCAGCAGTCCTTCGACAATTCAAGCTTTCTTT.

This clone showed up just a few times. The chain links TRBV13 to TRBJ1-6; 7 nucleotides agree with TRBD1. This CDR3 has 13 residues. The germline V gene has CDR1 PRHDT and CDR2 FYEKMQ (reference sequence). V shed 5 bases and J 9 bases; nucleotides not matched to a gene: 4. CDR3 amino acids: CASSTDRVSPLHF. CDR3 sequence (DNA): TGTGCCAGCAGCACTGACAGGGTTTCACCCCTCCACTTT.

This sequence joins TRBV29-1 and TRBJ1-2; 8 bases fit TRBD1. The CDR3 extends over 12 amino acids. Germline V gene data show CDR1 as SQVTM and CDR2 as ANQGSEA. Trimming took 4 bases from V and 4 from J; bases not matched to a gene: 2. The CDR3 here is CSVGTGTYGYTF. CDR3 DNA sequence: TGCAGCGTTGGGACAGGGACCTATGGCTACACCTTC.

The chain uses TRBV30 and TRBJ1-2; 7 bases are shared with TRBD1. Germline CDR1 reads GTSNPN; CDR2 reads SVGIG (reference sequence). The CDR3 runs 14 residues. The ends lost 2 bases at V and 5 bases at J; junction bases unmatched: 8. As DNA, the CDR3 is TGTGCCTGGAGTCAATTCCCGGGACAGTATGGCTACACCTTC. Residues: CAWSQFPGQYGYTF.

V gene TRBV5-6 combines with J gene TRBJ2-7; 9 bases fit TRBD1. V shed 4 bases and J 5 bases; nucleotides not matched to a gene: 4. CDR1 is SGHDT and CDR2 is YYEEEE in the germline V gene. The CDR3 totals 13 residues. Here the CDR3 reads CASSRDRADEQYF. In DNA, the CDR3 is TGTGCCAGCAGCAGGGACAGGGCGGACGAGCAGTACTTC.

This chain joins TRBV27 and TRBJ1-1; D ambiguous. V was shortened by 7 bases and J by 0 bases, with 9 bases between the two germline ends. In germline, CDR1 is MNHEY, CDR2 SMNVEV (reference sequence). There are 13 residues in the CDR3. CDR3 in amino acids: CASINTMNTEAFF. In nucleotides, the CDR3 is TGTGCCAGCATAAACACAATGAACACTGAAGCTTTCTTT.

V is TRBV12-3 or TRBV12-4 and J is TRBJ2-2, with D maybe TRBD1 (6 bases). The CDR3 runs to 13 residues. Trimming removed 7 bases at V and 5 bases at J, with 11 bases between. The CDR3 DNA reads TGTGCCAGCAACGAAGGGGGAACCGGGGAGCTGTTTTTT. This translates into CASNEGGTGELFF.

Only one count was recorded for this clone. The chain joins TRBV24-1 to TRBJ2-7, with D perhaps TRBD1 (7 bases). Germline CDR1 and CDR2: KGHDR and SFDVKD. The CDR3 spans 17 residues. V was cut by 2 bases and J by 3 bases, with 19 bases left in between. The CDR3: CATSDWDLGQGGYEQYF. DNA for the CDR3: TGTGCCACCAGTGATTGGGACCTAGGGCAGGGGGGCTACGAGCAGTACTTC.

This sequence joins TRBV4-1 and TRBJ1-1; D is undetermined. The CDR3 contains 13 residues. The V gene's germline CDR1 is MGHRA and CDR2 YSYEKL. Trimming took 4 bases from V and 8 from J, leaving 14 bases between them. The CDR3 DNA reads TGCGCCAGCAGCCCCGCGGCGGCAGAGGAAGCTTTCTTT. Its protein product is CASSPAAAEEAFF.

The chain is built from TRBV18 and TRBJ2-3; 9 nucleotides agree with TRBD1. The germline V gene has CDR1 KGHSH and CDR2 LQKENI. The CDR3 covers 16 residues. J lost 1 base, V lost 0 bases, and 2 bases had no gene match. CDR3 protein: CASSPPGQGRTDTQYF. The CDR3 DNA reads TGTGCCAGCTCACCACCGGGACAGGGCCGCACAGATACGCAGTATTTT.